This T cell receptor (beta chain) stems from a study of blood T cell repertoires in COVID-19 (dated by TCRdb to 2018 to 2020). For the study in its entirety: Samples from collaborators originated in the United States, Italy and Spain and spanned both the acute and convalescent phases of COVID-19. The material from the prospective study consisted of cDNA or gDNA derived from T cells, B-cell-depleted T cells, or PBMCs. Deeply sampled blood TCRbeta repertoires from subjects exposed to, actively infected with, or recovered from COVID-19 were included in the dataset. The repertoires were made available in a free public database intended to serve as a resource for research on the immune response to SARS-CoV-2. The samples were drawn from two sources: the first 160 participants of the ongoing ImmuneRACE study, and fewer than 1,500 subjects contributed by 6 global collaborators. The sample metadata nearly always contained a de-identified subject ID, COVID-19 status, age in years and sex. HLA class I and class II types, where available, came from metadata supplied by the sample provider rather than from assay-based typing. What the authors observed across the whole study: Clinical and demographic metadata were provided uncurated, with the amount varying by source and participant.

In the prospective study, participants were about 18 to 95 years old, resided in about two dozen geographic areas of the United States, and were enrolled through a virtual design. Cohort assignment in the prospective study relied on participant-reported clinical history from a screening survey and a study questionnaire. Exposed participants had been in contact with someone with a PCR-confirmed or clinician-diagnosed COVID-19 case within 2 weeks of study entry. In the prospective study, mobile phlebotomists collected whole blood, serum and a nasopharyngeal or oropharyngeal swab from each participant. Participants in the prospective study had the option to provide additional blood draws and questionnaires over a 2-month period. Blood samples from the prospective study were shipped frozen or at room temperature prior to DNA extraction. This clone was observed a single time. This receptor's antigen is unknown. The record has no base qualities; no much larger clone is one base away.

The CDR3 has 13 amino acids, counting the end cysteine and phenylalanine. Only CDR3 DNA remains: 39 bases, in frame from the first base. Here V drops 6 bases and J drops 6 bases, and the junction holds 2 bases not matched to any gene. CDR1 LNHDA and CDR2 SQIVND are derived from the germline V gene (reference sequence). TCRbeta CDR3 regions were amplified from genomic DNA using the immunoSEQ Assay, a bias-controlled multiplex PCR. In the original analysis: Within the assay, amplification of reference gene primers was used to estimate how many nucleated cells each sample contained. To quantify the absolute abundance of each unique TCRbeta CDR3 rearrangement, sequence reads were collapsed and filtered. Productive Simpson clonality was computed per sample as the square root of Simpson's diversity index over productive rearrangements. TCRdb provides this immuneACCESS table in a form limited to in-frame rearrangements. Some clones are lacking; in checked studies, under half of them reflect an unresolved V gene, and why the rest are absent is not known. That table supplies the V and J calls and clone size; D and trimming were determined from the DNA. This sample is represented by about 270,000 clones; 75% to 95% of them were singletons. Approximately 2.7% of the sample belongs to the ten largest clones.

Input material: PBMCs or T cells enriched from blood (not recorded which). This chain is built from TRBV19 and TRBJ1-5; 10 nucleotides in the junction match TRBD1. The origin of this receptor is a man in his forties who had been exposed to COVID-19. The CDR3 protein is CASRRTGGQPQHF. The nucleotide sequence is TGTGCCAGTAGGCGGACAGGGGGTCAGCCCCAGCATTTT.